These T cell receptor beta chains were read from a single sample in a study of Graves' ophthalmopathy and Graves' hyperthyroidism. TCRdb called the multiplex PCR reads again in MiXCR, with one record for every CDR3 protein. Of about 480,000 distinct CDR3 sequences listed, roughly an eighth are singletons. The sequencing sample was made of blood. These receptors were collected from a woman aged 25 to 39 with Graves' ophthalmopathy. Each CDR3 is given with its conserved first and last residue. Each record gives: clone size, D gene, J gene, V gene, CDR3 DNA, CDR3 protein. A D gene is named only where the DNA matches it firmly. Rows give clone size only sometimes, using once, few, many, or a class for an expanded clone.

>few|TRBD1|TRBJ2-5|TRBV6-1
TGTGCCAGCAGTGAGGGACAGGCCCAAGAGACCCAGTACTTC
CASSEGQAQETQYF
>-|TRBD1|TRBJ1-1|TRBV10-3
TGTGCCATCAGGGACAGGGGGACCACTGAAGCTTTCTTT
CAIRDRGTTEAFF
>few|-|TRBJ2-5|TRBV13
TGTGCCAGCACACGACGGGTCCAAGAGACCCAGTACTTC
CASTRRVQETQYF
>many|-|TRBJ1-5|TRBV15
TGTGCCACCAGCAGAGGGGGGGGACTAGGGCAGCCCCAGCATTTT
CATSRGGGLGQPQHF
>many|-|TRBJ2-5|TRBV20-1
TGCAGTGCTAGCGGAGGTGCAGAGACCCAGTACTTC
CSASGGAETQYF
>few|TRBD1|TRBJ2-5|TRBV5-8
TGTGCCAGCAGCGCCCCCGAAGAGAGGGGGCGCTTCGAGACCCAGTACTTC
CASSAPEERGRFETQYF
>-|-|TRBJ1-2|TRBV3-1
TGTGCCAGCAGCGGCAGGGGAGGCGGCTACACCTTC
CASSGRGGGYTF
>many|-|TRBJ2-6|TRBV27
TGTGCCAGCAGTTTTTCGGGGGCGCTTTCTGGGGCCAACGTCCTGACTTTC
CASSFSGALSGANVLTF
>-|TRBD1|TRBJ2-5|TRBV6-7
TGTGCCAGCAGTTCCCCCTGGACAGGGGGCTCGGGGACCCAGTACTTC
CASSSPWTGGSGTQYF
>-|TRBD2|TRBJ2-2|TRBV15
TGTGCCACCAGCTACGCCGGGACTAGCGGGCCCACCGGGGAGCTGTTTTTT
CATSYAGTSGPTGELFF
>many|-|TRBJ1-3|TRBV7-9
TGTGCCAGCAGCCAGACCCAGGGTTATGGAAACACCATATATTTT
CASSQTQGYGNTIYF
>many|-|TRBJ2-2|TRBV6-1
TGTGCCAGCAGTGAGGAGGCAGGGTCGGCCGGGGAGCTGTTTTTT
CASSEEAGSAGELFF
>many|TRBD2|TRBJ2-4|TRBV27
TGTGCCAGCAGTTTCGCGGGAGGGGAAAACATTCAGTACTTC
CASSFAGGENIQYF
>many|-|TRBJ2-3|TRBV11-2
TGTGCCAGCAGCTTCAGGCCCCTCAACACAGATACGCAGTATTTT
CASSFRPLNTDTQYF
>-|TRBD2|TRBJ2-4|TRBV6-2/TRBV6-3
TGTGCCAGCAGCACGACTAGCGCGAAAAACATTCAGTACTTC
CASSTTSAKNIQYF
>many|-|TRBJ1-1|TRBV28
TGTGCCACCCTTCCGTTCATGAACACTGAAGCTTTCTTT
CATLPFMNTEAFF
>many|-|TRBJ1-2|TRBV6-1
TGTGCCAGCAGTGAATCGACGGGCGGCTATAACTATGGCTACACCTTC
CASSESTGGYNYGYTF
>few|-|TRBJ1-6|TRBV7-3
TGTGCCAGCAGTCGGGCCCCAGGGGATTCACACCTCCACTTT
CASSRAPGDSHLHF
>many|TRBD1|TRBJ1-2|TRBV5-1
TGCGCCAGCAGCCTCAGGACAGGGAGGGGCTACACCTTC
CASSLRTGRGYTF
>many|-|TRBJ1-1|TRBV12-3/TRBV12-4
TGTGCCAGCAGAAGAGCAGCACGGGCGAACACTGAAGCTTTCTTT
CASRRAARANTEAFF
>-|TRBD2|TRBJ2-5|TRBV5-1
TGCGCCAGCAGAGCGGGGCGCCAAGAGACCCAGTACTTC
CASRAGRQETQYF
>many|TRBD2|TRBJ2-7|TRBV28
TGTGCCAGCAGGGGATCAGGGCTAGCGGCCTACGAGCAGTACTTC
CASRGSGLAAYEQYF
>many|-|TRBJ1-1|TRBV12-3/TRBV12-4
TGTGCCAGCTTCCAATATGTCGCTGCGTCCGAGGCTTTCTTT
CASFQYVAASEAFF
>many|TRBD2|TRBJ2-7|TRBV20-1
TGCAGTGCTTTAGCGGGAGGCTTCTCCTACGAGCAGTACTTC
CSALAGGFSYEQYF
>many|-|TRBJ2-7|TRBV6-1
TGTGCCAGCAGTGAAGGGGTCAGGGCCTACGAGCAGTACTTC
CASSEGVRAYEQYF
>many|TRBD1|TRBJ1-5|TRBV3-1
TGTGCCAGCAGCCAGGCGGGACAGGGACTTCAGCCCCAGCATTTT
CASSQAGQGLQPQHF
>many|-|TRBJ2-3|TRBV9
TGTGCCAGCAGCGTAGCCCATAGCGGTCACAGGCCAGATACGCAGTATTTT
CASSVAHSGHRPDTQYF
>many|-|TRBJ1-6|TRBV6-2/TRBV6-3
TGTGCCAGCAGTTATCGCCGGGCCGGGGATTCACCCCTCCACTTT
CASSYRRAGDSPLHF
>-|TRBD1|TRBJ2-7|TRBV10-3
TGTGCCATCAGTGAGTCCAGACAGGGGTACGAGCAGTACTTC
CAISESRQGYEQYF
>few|TRBD1|TRBJ2-2|TRBV28
TGTGCCAGCAGTTTGTTCGGGACAGGAAATCTCGGGGAGCTGTTTTTT
CASSLFGTGNLGELFF
>many|-|TRBJ1-2|TRBV30
TGTGCCTGGAGTGTACAGCCTACACCAGTGGGCTACACCTTC
CAWSVQPTPVGYTF
>-|-|TRBJ1-1|TRBV11-2
TGTGCCAGCAGCTTAGAGTGGGGTACAATGCGCGCTTTCTTT
CASSLEWGTMRAFF
>few|TRBD1|TRBJ1-1|TRBV30
TGTGCCTGGAGTGTTTTTCCGGGACAGGGGAACACTGAAGCTTTCTTT
CAWSVFPGQGNTEAFF
>many|-|TRBJ1-5|TRBV7-8
TGTGCCAGCAGCTTAACCGGGCAGGGACGGGGGCCCCAGCATTTT
CASSLTGQGRGPQHF
>many|-|TRBJ2-7|TRBV28
TGTGCCAGCAGTTTACACACCCTGGGGTCCTACGAGCAGTACTTC
CASSLHTLGSYEQYF
>many|-|TRBJ1-5|TRBV2
TGTGCCAGCAGCGCTAACGGAGGCCAGCCCCAGCATTTT
CASSANGGQPQHF
>-|TRBD2|TRBJ2-1|TRBV6-1
TGTGCCAGCTCCCCGCTAGCGGGTGAATACAATGAGCAGTTCTTC
CASSPLAGEYNEQFF
>many|-|TRBJ2-2|TRBV5-1
TGCGCCAGCAGCGGCGGGACGAACACCGGGGAGCTGTTTTTT
CASSGGTNTGELFF
>-|-|TRBJ2-3|TRBV11-1
TGTGCCAGCAGCACCCAGACAGCTTTCACAGATACGCAGTATTTT
CASSTQTAFTDTQYF
>many|-|TRBJ2-5|TRBV2
TGTGCCAGCGGTACTAGCAGACACCAAGAGACCCAGTACTTC
CASGTSRHQETQYF
>-|-|TRBJ1-1|TRBV30
TGTGCCTGGAAGCGGGGTTTGCTGGGAGCTTTCTTT
CAWKRGLLGAFF
>many|-|TRBJ1-2|TRBV28
TGTGCCAGCCTAAACACAGGCGGCTACACCTTC
CASLNTGGYTF
>-|TRBD2|TRBJ2-4|TRBV2
TGTGCCAGCAAGGAACGGACTAGCGGGGGGCACAAAAACATTCAGTACTTC
CASKERTSGGHKNIQYF
>few|TRBD1|TRBJ1-1|TRBV6-1
TGTGCCAGCAGTGCCGGGACAGGGTGGATTGAAGCTTTCTTT
CASSAGTGWIEAFF
>many|-|TRBJ2-7|TRBV6-1
TGTGCCTCCGGTACGCTGAGCTCCTACGAGCAGTACTTC
CASGTLSSYEQYF
>many|TRBD1|TRBJ1-6|TRBV14
TGTGCCAGCAGTCCAGACAGGGCGATTTCACCCCTCCACTTT
CASSPDRAISPLHF